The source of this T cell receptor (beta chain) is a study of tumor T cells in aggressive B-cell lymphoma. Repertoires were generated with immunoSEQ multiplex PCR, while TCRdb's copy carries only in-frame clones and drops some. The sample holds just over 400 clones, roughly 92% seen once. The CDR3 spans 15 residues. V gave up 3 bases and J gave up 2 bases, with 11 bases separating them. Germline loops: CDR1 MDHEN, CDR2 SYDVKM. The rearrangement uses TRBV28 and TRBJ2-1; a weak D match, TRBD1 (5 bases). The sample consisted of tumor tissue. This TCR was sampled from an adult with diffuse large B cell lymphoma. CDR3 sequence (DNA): TGTGCCAGCAGTTTTCTGAGACAGACCTACAATGAGCAGTTCTTC. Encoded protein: CASSFLRQTYNEQFF.